The subject of this entry is one T cell receptor (beta chain). It was autoimmune disease history or systemic immunosuppression that excluded patients. This sample is drawn from a study of OX40 agonist ivuxolimab in advanced cancers. Sequencing was performed with immunoSEQ multiplex PCR; in TCRdb, only in-frame clones are kept and a portion is missing. The sample holds 90,000 to 100,000 clones, 88% seen once. Per the germline V gene, CDR1 is MNHEY and CDR2 is SMNVEV (reference sequence). V shed 5 bases and J shed 7 bases, with 12 bases lying between them. CDR3 length: 12 amino acids. The input for sequencing was CD4+ or CD8+ T cells sorted from blood, taken in a trial of the OX40 agonist ivuxolimab. The chain carries TRBV27 and TRBJ2-7; no clear D gene. The sequence was collected from an adult with an advanced solid tumor such as melanoma, head and neck, liver or kidney cancer. CDR3 sequence: CASSPLFLEQYF. The CDR3 DNA reads as TGTGCCAGCAGTCCCCTTTTTTTGGAGCAGTACTTC.